The entry below gives a single TCR beta chain sequence along with its context. Its target is not known. Here immunoSEQ multiplex PCR was the method, and the copy in TCRdb shows in-frame clones only, minus some. The repertoire includes about 130,000 clones, 75% to 90% of them detected once, and approximately 1.9% sits in the top ten. This specimen belongs to a study of radiation and T cells in renal cell carcinoma. Study-wide context: Nephrectomy followed 15 Gy stereotactic body radiation by 4 weeks.

Germline V gene sequence: CDR1 SGHTA, CDR2 FQGNSA. Trimming cost V 5 bases and J 2 bases; bases outside gene matches: 9. This CDR3 is built from 16 residues. Regarding time point: blood 2 weeks post-SBRT. Treatment specified: 15 Gy SBRT to primary tumor, nephrectomy 4 weeks later. General observations from the study: Pretreatment tumor biopsies were lacking, so baseline clonotypes are unknown. Top tumor clonotypes rose in blood 2 weeks post-radiation, then contracted.

The chain carries TRBV7-2 and TRBJ2-7; 10 positions agree with TRBD2. The source is a woman aged 55-75 years with renal cell carcinoma. The specimen was blood, collected from a patient whose treatment included radiotherapy and nephrectomy. CDR3 sequence (DNA): TGTGCCAGCAGCCCGTTTCCTAGCGGGGGCACCTACGAGCAGTACTTC. Residues: CASSPFPSGGTYEQYF. The full variable domain, in which reference TRBV7-2 and TRBJ2-7 provide the parts outside the CDR3, is GAGVSQSPSNKVTEKGKDVELRCDPISGHTALYWYRQSLGQGLEFLIYFQGNSAPDKSGLPSDRFSAERTGGSVSTLTIQRTQQEDSAVYLCASSPFPSGGTYEQYFGPGTRLTVT.